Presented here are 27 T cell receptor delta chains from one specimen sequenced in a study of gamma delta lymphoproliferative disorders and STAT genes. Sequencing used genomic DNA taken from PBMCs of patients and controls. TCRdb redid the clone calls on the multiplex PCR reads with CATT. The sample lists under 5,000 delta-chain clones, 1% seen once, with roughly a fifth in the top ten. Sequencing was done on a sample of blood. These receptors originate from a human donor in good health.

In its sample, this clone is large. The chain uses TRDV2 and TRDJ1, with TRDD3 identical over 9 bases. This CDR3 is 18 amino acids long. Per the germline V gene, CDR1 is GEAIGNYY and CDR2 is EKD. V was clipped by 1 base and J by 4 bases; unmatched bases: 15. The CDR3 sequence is CACDTVRGIQEEGDKLIF. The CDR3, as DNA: TGTGCCTGTGACACGGTAAGGGGGATACAAGAGGAGGGCGATAAACTCATCTTT.

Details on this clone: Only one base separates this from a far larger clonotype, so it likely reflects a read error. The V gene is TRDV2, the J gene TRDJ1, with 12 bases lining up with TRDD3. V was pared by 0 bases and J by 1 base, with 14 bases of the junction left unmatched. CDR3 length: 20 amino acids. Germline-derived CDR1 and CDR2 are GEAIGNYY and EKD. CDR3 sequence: CACDTVPYWGIPTGTDKLIF. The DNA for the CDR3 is TGTGCCTGTGACACCGTGCCCTACTGGGGGATACCAACGGGCACCGATAAACTCATCTTT.

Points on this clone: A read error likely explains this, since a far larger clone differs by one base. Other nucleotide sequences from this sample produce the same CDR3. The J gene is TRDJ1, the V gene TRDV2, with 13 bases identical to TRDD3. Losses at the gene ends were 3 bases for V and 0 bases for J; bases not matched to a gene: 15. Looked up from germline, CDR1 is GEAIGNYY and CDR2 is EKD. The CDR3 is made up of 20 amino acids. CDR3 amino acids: CACDPLTGGYAEQYTDKLIF. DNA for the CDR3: TGTGCCTGTGACCCACTCACTGGGGGATACGCCGAACAGTACACCGATAAACTCATCTTT.

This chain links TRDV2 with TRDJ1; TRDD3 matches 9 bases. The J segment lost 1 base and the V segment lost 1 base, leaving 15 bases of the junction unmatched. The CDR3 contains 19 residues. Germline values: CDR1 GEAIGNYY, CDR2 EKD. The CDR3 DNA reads TGTGCCTGTGACACGGTTATTCCGTCTACTGGGGGAGGCACCGATAAACTCATCTTT. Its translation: CACDTVIPSTGGGTDKLIF.

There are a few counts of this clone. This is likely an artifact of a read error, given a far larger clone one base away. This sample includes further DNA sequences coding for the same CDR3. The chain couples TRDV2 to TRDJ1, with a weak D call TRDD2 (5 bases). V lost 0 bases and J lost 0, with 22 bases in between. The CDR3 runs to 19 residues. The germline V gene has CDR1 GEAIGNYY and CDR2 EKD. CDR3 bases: TGTGCCTGTGACACCGTCGTCCCTTCGTACGAAACCTACACCGATAAACTCATCTTT. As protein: CACDTVVPSYETYTDKLIF.

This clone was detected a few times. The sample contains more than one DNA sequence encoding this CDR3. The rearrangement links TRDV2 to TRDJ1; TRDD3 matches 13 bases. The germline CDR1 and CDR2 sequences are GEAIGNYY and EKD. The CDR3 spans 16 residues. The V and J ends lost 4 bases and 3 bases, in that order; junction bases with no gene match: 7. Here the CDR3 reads CACDRLGDTEADKLIF. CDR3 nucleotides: TGTGCCTGTGATCGACTGGGGGATACGGAGGCCGATAAACTCATCTTT.

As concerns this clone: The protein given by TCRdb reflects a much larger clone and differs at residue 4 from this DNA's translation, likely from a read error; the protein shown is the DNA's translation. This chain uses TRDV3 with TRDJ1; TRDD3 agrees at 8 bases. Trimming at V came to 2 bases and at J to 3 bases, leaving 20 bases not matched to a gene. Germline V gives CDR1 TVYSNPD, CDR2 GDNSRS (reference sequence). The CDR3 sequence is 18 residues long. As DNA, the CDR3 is TGTGCCTTTCTCTTCCGACTCCCCTGGGGATACCATTCCGATAAACTCATCTTT. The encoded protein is CAFLFRLPWGYHSDKLIF.

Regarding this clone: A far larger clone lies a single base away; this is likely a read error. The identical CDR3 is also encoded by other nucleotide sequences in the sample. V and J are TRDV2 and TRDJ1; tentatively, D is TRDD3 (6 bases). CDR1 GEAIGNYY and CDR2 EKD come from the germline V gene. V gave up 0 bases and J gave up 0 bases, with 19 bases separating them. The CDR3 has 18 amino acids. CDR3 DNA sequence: TGTGCCTGTGACACCGTGCTAGGGGATCCCGCGTACACCGATAAACTCATCTTT. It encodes CACDTVLGDPAYTDKLIF.

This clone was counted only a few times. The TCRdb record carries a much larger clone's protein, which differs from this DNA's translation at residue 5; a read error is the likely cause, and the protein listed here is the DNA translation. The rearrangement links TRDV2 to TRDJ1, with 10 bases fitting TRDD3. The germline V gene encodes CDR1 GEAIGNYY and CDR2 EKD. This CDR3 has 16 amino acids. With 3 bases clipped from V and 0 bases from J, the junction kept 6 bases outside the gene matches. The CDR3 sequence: CACDSLGDVHTDKLIF. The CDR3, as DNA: TGTGCCTGTGACTCACTGGGGGATGTCCACACCGATAAACTCATCTTT.

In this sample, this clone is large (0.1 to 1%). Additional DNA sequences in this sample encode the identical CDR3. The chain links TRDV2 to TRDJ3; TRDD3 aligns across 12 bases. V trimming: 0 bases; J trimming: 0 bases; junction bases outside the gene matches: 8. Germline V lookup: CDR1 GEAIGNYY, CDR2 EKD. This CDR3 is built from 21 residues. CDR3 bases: TGTGCCTGTGACACCGGAAACTGGGGGATACTAGGCTCCTGGGACACCCGACAGATGTTTTTC. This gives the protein CACDTGNWGILGSWDTRQMFF.

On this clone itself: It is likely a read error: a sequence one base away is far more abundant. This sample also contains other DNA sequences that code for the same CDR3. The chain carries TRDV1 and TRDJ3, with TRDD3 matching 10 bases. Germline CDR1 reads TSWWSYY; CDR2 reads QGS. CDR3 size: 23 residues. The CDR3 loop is CALGEGLTGWGITSSWDTRQMFF. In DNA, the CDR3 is TGTGCTCTTGGGGAAGGGTTGACGGGCTGGGGGATAACCTCCTCCTGGGACACTCGACAGATGTTTTTC.

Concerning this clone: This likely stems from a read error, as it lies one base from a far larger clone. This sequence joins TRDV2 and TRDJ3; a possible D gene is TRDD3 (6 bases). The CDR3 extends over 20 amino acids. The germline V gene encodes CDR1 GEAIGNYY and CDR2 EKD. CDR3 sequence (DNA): TGTGCCTGTGACACATCCGGTGTGACTGGGAGATCCTGGGACGCCCGACAGATGTTTTTC. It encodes CACDTSGVTGRSWDARQMFF.

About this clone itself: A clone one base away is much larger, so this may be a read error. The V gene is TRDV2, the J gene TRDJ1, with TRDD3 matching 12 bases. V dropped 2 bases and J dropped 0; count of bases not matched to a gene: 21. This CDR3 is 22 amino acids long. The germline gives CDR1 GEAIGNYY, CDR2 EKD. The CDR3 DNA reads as TGTGCCTGTGACAGTCTGACCGCGCTGGGGGATACGGGGGGACCCTACACCGATAAACTCATCTTT. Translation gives CACDSLTALGDTGGPYTDKLIF.

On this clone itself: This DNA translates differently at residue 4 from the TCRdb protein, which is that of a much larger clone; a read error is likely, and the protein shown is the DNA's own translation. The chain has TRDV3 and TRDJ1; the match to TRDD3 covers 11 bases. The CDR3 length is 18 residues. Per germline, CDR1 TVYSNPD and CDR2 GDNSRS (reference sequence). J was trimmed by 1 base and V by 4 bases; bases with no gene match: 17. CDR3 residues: CASAPLRLGDTFTDKLIF. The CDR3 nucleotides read TGTGCCTCGGCCCCCCTTAGGCTGGGGGATACCTTCACCGATAAACTCATCTTT.

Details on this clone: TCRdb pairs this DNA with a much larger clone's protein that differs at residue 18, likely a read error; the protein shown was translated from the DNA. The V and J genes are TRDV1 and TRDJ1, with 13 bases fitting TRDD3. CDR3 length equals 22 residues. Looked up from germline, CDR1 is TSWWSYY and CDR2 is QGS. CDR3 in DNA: TGTGCTCTTGGGGAACTCTACCCGTACTGGGGGATACGGGGGCCATACACCAATAAACTCATCTTT. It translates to CALGELYPYWGIRGPYTNKLIF.

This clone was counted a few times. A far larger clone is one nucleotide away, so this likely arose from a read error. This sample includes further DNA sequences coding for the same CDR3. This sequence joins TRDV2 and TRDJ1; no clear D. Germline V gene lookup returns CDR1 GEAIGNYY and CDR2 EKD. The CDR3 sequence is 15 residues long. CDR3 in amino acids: CACDFVSSGTDKLIF. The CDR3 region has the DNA TGTGCCTGTGACTTCGTGTCTAGTGGCACCGATAAGCTCATCTTT.

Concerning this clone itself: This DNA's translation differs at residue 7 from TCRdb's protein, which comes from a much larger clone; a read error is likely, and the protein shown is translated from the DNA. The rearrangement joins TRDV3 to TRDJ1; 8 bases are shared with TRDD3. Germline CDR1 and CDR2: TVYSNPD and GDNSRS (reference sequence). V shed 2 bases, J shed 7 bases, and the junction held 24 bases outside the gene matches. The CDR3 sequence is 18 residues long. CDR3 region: CAFVLADYEGDRSGKLIF. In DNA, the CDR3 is TGTGCCTTTGTCCTGGCCGACTACGAGGGGGATAGATCTGGTAAACTCATCTTT.

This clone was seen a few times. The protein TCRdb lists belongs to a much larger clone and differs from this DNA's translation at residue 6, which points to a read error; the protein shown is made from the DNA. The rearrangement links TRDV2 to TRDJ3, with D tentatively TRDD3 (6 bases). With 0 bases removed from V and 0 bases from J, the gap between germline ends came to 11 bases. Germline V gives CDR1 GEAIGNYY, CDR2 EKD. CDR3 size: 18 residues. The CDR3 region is CACDTVGVSSWDTRQMFF. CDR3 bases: TGTGCCTGTGACACCGTGGGGGTCAGCTCCTGGGACACCCGACAGATGTTTTTC.

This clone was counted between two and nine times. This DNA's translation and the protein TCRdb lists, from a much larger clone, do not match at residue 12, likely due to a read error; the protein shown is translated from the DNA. The CDR3 DNA is TGTGCTCTTGGGGAACCTACTGCGCTACGGCCCCGGGGGATCCGCCTTACCGATAAACTCATCTTT. Residues: CALGEPTALRPRGIRLTDKLIF. V usage is TRDV1 and J usage is TRDJ1; 7 bases fit TRDD3. V trimming: 1 base; J trimming: 2 bases; junction bases outside the gene matches: 25. This CDR3 is built from 22 residues. Germline V lookup: CDR1 TSWWSYY, CDR2 QGS.

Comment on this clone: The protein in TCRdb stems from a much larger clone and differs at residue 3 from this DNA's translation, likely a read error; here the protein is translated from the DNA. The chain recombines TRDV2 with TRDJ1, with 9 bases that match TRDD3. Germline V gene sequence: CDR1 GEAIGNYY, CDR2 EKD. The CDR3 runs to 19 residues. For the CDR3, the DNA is TGTGCCTGGGACAGATTACTGGGGGAGACTCCGAACTACACCGATAAACTCATCTTT. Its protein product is CAWDRLLGETPNYTDKLIF.

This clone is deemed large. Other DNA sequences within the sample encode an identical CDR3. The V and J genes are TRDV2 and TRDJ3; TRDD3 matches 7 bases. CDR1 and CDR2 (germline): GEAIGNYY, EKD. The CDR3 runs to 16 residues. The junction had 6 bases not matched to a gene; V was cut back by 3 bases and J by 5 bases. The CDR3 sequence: CACDSGDPRDTRQMFF. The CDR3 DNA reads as TGTGCCTGTGACTCGGGGGATCCCCGGGACACCCGACAGATGTTTTTC.

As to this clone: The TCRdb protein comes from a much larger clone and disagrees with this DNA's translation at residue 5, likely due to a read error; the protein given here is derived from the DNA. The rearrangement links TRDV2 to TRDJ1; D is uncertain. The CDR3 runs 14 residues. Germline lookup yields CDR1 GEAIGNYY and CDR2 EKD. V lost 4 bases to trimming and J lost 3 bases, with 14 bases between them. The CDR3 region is CACERLTDSDKLIF. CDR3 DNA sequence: TGTGCCTGTGAACGCCTCACTGATTCCGATAAACTCATCTTT.

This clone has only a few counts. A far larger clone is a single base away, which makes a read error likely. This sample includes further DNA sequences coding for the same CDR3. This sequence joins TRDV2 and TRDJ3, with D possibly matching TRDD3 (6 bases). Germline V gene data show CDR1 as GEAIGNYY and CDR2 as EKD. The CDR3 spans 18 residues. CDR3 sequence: CACDTGGPSSWDTRQMFF. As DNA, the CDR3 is TGTGCCTGTGACACCGGGGGACCAAGCTCCTGGGACACCCGGCAGATGTTTTTC.

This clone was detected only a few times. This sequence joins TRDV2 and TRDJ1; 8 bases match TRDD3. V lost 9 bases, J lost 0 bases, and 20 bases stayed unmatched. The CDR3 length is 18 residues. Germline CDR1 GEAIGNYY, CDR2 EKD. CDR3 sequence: CARESLGGTKEYTDKLIF. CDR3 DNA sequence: TGTGCCCGCGAATCACTGGGGGGCACAAAGGAGTACACCGATAAACTCATCTTT.

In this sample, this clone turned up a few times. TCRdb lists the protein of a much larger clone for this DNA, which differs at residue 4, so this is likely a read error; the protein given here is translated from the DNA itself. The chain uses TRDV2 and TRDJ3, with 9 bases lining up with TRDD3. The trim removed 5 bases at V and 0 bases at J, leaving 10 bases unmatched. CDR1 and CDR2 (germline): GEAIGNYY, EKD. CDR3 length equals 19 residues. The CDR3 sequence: CACGKTGGPSSWDTRQMFF. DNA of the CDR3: TGTGCCTGTGGCAAGACTGGGGGACCCAGCTCCTGGGACACCCGACAGATGTTTTTC.

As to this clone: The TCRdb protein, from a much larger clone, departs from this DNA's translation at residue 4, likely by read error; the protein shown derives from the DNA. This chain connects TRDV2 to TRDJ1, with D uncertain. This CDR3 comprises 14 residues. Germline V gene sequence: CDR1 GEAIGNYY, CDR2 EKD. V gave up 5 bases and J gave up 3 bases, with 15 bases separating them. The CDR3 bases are TGTGCCTGTGGACACCTCACTGATTCCGATAAACTCATCTTT. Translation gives CACGHLTDSDKLIF.

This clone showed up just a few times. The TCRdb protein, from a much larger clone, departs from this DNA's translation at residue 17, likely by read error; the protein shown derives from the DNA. CDR3 residues: CACDTLPTGGSNDTDKPIF. The CDR3 coding sequence is TGTGCCTGTGACACCCTTCCTACTGGGGGATCGAATGACACCGATAAACCCATCTTT. This chain uses TRDV2 with TRDJ1; 10 bases align to TRDD3. The V gene's germline CDR1 is GEAIGNYY and CDR2 EKD. The CDR3 length is 19 residues.